These T cell receptor beta chains were read from a single sample in a study of blood T cell repertoires in COVID-19. The repertoire was sequenced with immunoSEQ multiplex PCR; TCRdb's copy has only in-frame clones and lacks some. The data show around 250,000 clones, approximately 85% seen once. Sequenced: peripheral blood. The receptor source for this set is a man over 45 with active or convalescent COVID-19. CDR3s include the opening cysteine and the closing phenylalanine or tryptophan. D genes are given only for firm matches. Expanded clones are given a class, and other clones once, few, many or no size at all.

>few|TRBD2|TRBV11-2|TRBJ2-7
TGTGCCAGCAGCTCCAGCGGGAGCCTCTCCTACGAGCAGTACTTC
CASSSSGSLSYEQYF
>NA|TRBD1|TRBV4-1|TRBJ1-5
TGCGCCAGCAGCCAAGGGATTTCCGGGACAGGGAGGGGGCAGCCCCAGCATTTT
CASSQGISGTGRGQPQHF
>NA|TRBD2|TRBV7-8|TRBJ2-1
TGTGCCAGCAGCTTAGCCGGGAGGGCGGGAGAGGGAAACAATGAGCAGTTCTTC
CASSLAGRAGEGNNEQFF
>NA|NA|TRBV27|TRBJ1-6
TGTGCCAGCAGTTTAGGAGGGGACGTTAGGTCACCCCTCCACTTT
CASSLGGDVRSPLHF
>once|TRBD2|TRBV18|TRBJ2-7
TGTGCCAGCTCACAAGCGGGAGTTTCCGAGCAGTACTTC
CASSQAGVSEQYF
>NA|NA|TRBV9|TRBJ1-6
TGTGCCAGCAGCGTAGCGGTGGGGGGGGGTCCCCTCCACTTT
CASSVAVGGGPLHF
>few|TRBD1|TRBV5-1|TRBJ1-3
TGCGCCAGCAGCCTCGGGACAGGATCCTCTGGAAACACCATATATTTT
CASSLGTGSSGNTIYF
>NA|TRBD2|TRBV19|TRBJ2-3
TGTGCCAGTAGTCGAGATAGCGGGATCGGGACAGATACGCAGTATTTT
CASSRDSGIGTDTQYF
>NA|TRBD1|TRBV14|TRBJ2-1
TGTGCCAGCAGCCCGCACAGGGGGCAAGGTCGGCTAATAAATGAGCAGTTCTTC
CASSPHRGQGRLINEQFF
>once|NA|TRBV5-4|TRBJ1-1
TGTGCCAGCAGCTTGTCTGGGGTCCCGGGGACTGAAGCTTTCTTT
CASSLSGVPGTEAFF
>NA|NA|TRBV4-2|TRBJ2-7
TGTGCCAGCAGCCAAGATGGGAAGGGAGGGCAGTACTTC
CASSQDGKGGQYF
>NA|NA|TRBV7-9|TRBJ1-5
TGTGCCAGCAGCTTAAGCGGGGGCTCAAATCAGCCCCAGCATTTT
CASSLSGGSNQPQHF
>NA|NA|TRBV14|TRBJ1-1
TGTGCCAGCAGCCAGATGAGGGGGATCACTGAAGCTTTCTTT
CASSQMRGITEAFF
>NA|TRBD2|TRBV3-1/TRBV3-2|TRBJ2-1
TGTGCCAGCAGCCTCCGTCGGGGGGGACTAGCCAGCGAGCAGTTCTTC
CASSLRRGGLASEQFF
>few|NA|TRBV7-9|TRBJ1-2
NA
CASSFGTGSHIPF
>NA|NA|TRBV7-2|TRBJ1-2
TGTGCCAGCAGCCTCGGGACTGCCAACTATGGCTACACCTTC
CASSLGTANYGYTF
>NA|NA|TRBV6-6|TRBJ1-5
TGTGCCAGCAGTTACGTCTTGAATCAGCCCCAGCATTTT
CASSYVLNQPQHF
>NA|TRBD2|TRBV27|TRBJ2-1
TGTGCCAGCAGTAGCGGCGGGAGTCCCCACAATGAGCAGTTCTTC
CASSSGGSPHNEQFF
>once|NA|TRBV9|TRBJ2-3
TGTGCCAGCAGCGTAGGACTACAAGACATCACAGATACGCAGTATTTT
CASSVGLQDITDTQYF
>NA|TRBD1|TRBV5-1|TRBJ1-1
TGCGCCAGCAGCTTGACAGGGGTGGACACTGAAGCTTTCTTT
CASSLTGVDTEAFF
>once|TRBD2|TRBV10-3|TRBJ2-3
TGTGCCATCAGTGGCGGGACTAGCGGGAGGAGCACAGATACGCAGTATTTT
CAISGGTSGRSTDTQYF
>NA|NA|TRBV18|TRBJ1-1
TGTGCCAGCTCACCGAGAGGTGGGGGCTGGAACACTGAAGCTTTCTTT
CASSPRGGGWNTEAFF
>few|NA|TRBV29-1|TRBJ1-5
TGCAGCGCCCTTGAGGGAGGTGGCAATCAGCCCCAGCATTTT
CSALEGGGNQPQHF
>once|NA|TRBV5-1|TRBJ2-1
TGCGCCAGCAGCTTGGAAGGCCTGGGGCGGTCCTACAATGAGCAGTTCTTC
CASSLEGLGRSYNEQFF
>NA|NA|TRBV30|TRBJ1-6
TGTGCCTGGAGTGGCCTACTATCAAATAATTCACCCCTCCACTTT
CAWSGLLSNNSPLHF
>NA|NA|TRBV18|TRBJ1-1
TGTGCCAGCTCACCGACAGACTTCACTGAAGCTTTCTTT
CASSPTDFTEAFF
>NA|NA|TRBV7-2|TRBJ2-1
TGTGCCAGCAGCTCGTTCTCCTACAATGAGCAGTTCTTC
CASSSFSYNEQFF
>few|NA|TRBV24-1|TRBJ1-1
TGTGCCACCAGTGATATCGGACCGCCGGGGAGCACTGCTGAAGCTTTCTTT
CATSDIGPPGSTAEAFF
>NA|NA|TRBV12-1|TRBJ2-1
TGTGCCAGCAGCGTCATTGGACTAGCGGCCGATGACAATGAGCAGTTCTTC
CASSVIGLAADDNEQFF
>NA|NA|TRBV6-5|TRBJ1-5
TGTGCCAGCAGTTACACCCGACCGAGGAGCAATCAGCCCCAGCATTTT
CASSYTRPRSNQPQHF
>NA|NA|TRBV7-9|TRBJ2-3
TGTGCCAGCGTCCGAGCAGATACGCAGTATTTT
CASVRADTQYF
>once|NA|TRBV6-2/TRBV6-3|TRBJ2-3
TGTGCCAGCAGTTCCCCGGGACAACCCACAGATACGCAGTATTTT
CASSSPGQPTDTQYF
>NA|TRBD1|TRBV7-2|TRBJ1-5
TGTGCCAGCAGCCCACGACAGGGATTATCTCAGCCCCAGCATTTT
CASSPRQGLSQPQHF
>NA|NA|TRBV18|TRBJ2-2
TGTGCCAGCTCACCTCGGACTGGGGACACCGGGGAGCTGTTTTTT
CASSPRTGDTGELFF
>NA|NA|TRBV7-7|TRBJ1-2
TGTGCCAGCAGCTTCTGTAAAACTGAGGGCTACACCTTC
CASSFCKTEGYTF
>NA|NA|TRBV6-5|TRBJ2-7
TGTGCCACCTCGATAAGGGAGAGTGGCGAGCAGTACTTC
CATSIRESGEQYF
>NA|NA|TRBV4-1|TRBJ2-7
TGCGCCAGCAGCCAAGAATCGTCCTTCGGGGAGCAGTACTTC
CASSQESSFGEQYF
>NA|NA|TRBV7-9|TRBJ2-1
TGTGCCAGCAGCTTGAGGGACGGAAGCAGGGGTATGCATGAGCAGTTCTTC
CASSLRDGSRGMHEQFF
>NA|NA|TRBV15|TRBJ1-5
TGTGCCACCAGTCCTTCCAGGGATCAGCCCCAGCATTTT
CATSPSRDQPQHF
>NA|TRBD2|TRBV5-1|TRBJ2-3
TGCGCCAGCAGCTTAGCGGGAGTCGGCACAGATACGCAGTATTTT
CASSLAGVGTDTQYF
>NA|TRBD2|TRBV10-3|TRBJ2-1
TGTGCCATCAGTGCCCCGGGAGGTATAAATGAGCAGTTCTTC
CAISAPGGINEQFF
>once|NA|TRBV5-1|TRBJ2-5
TGCGCCAGCAGCTTTTATAGTGGAGGAGAGACCCAGTACTTC
CASSFYSGGETQYF
>NA|NA|TRBV5-1|TRBJ2-5
TGCGCCAGCACCTGGGGGCTGACAGGCCAAGAGACCCAGTACTTC
CASTWGLTGQETQYF
>NA|TRBD2|TRBV30|TRBJ2-6
TGTGCCTGGGGGGCGGGGGCTGGGGCCAACGTCCTGACTTTC
CAWGAGAGANVLTF
>NA|TRBD2|TRBV3-1/TRBV3-2|TRBJ2-2
TGTGCCAGCAGCCCCTATAGCGGGTTCGACACCGGGGAGCTGTTTTTT
CASSPYSGFDTGELFF
>NA|NA|TRBV2|TRBJ1-5
TGTGCCAGCAGTGAATGGGGCAGTAGCAATCAGCCCCAGCATTTT
CASSEWGSSNQPQHF
>NA|TRBD1|TRBV16|TRBJ2-7
TGTGCCAGCAGCCGCATTGAGGGGGCGACCTACGAGCAGTACTTC
CASSRIEGATYEQYF
>few|TRBD1|TRBV18|TRBJ2-1
TGTGCCAGCTCACGACCGAACAGGGGGCTGACTAATGAGCAGTTCTTC
CASSRPNRGLTNEQFF
>NA|TRBD1|TRBV28|TRBJ1-4
TGTGCCAGCAACCGGGAGGGGGCATCGACTAATGAAAAACTGTTTTTT
CASNREGASTNEKLFF
>NA|NA|TRBV9|TRBJ2-7
TGTGCCAGCAGCGCGTCGACTAGACCCTACGAGCAGTACTTC
CASSASTRPYEQYF
>NA|NA|TRBV5-6|TRBJ2-6
TGTGCCAGCAGCTTTTACTCTGGGGCCAACGTCCTGACTTTC
CASSFYSGANVLTF
>NA|TRBD2|TRBV28|TRBJ2-5
TGTGCCACCGCAGGAGTAGCGGGAGTGGGGCAAGAGACCCAGTACTTC
CATAGVAGVGQETQYF
>NA|TRBD1|TRBV28|TRBJ1-1
TGTGCCAGCAGCCAGGCGGGGACAGGGGGACGGAATGAAGCTTTCTTT
CASSQAGTGGRNEAFF
>NA|NA|TRBV19|TRBJ1-1
TGTGCCAGTAGTTACAGTTCTGCGAACACTGAAGCTTTCTTT
CASSYSSANTEAFF
>NA|NA|TRBV4-3|TRBJ2-7
TGCGCCAGCAGCCAAGATTTGGGGGGAATTTACGAGCAGTACTTC
CASSQDLGGIYEQYF